These 17 T cell receptor beta chains share one sample of origin, sequenced in a study of blood T cells in healthy people across ages. A sample-barcoded 5' primer and a J-beta primer mix were used in a second PCR of roughly 7 to 11 cycles. One entry per CDR3 protein results from TCRdb running MiXCR on the 5' RACE reads. The profile covers roughly 790,000 distinct CDR3 sequences, with about 42% appearing a single time and under 25% taken by the ten largest. The sample was blood. The origin of the receptors is a woman aged 60-70 years in good health.

This chain connects TRBV12-3 or TRBV12-4 to TRBJ2-1, with TRBD2 identical over 9 bases. The CDR3 has 18 amino acids. The trim removed 1 base at V and 5 bases at J, leaving 12 bases unmatched. The CDR3: CASSLGGSGGLYHNEQFF. CDR3 bases: TGTGCCAGCAGTTTAGGTGGTAGCGGGGGCCTTTACCACAATGAGCAGTTCTTC.

The sample holds many counts of this clonotype. This chain links TRBV6-1 with TRBJ2-3; D remains ambiguous. Germline CDR1 MNHNS, CDR2 SASEGT. V was cut by 3 bases and J by 0 bases, with 7 bases left in between. The CDR3 covers 14 residues. The CDR3 sequence is CASSELYSTDTQYF. The CDR3 DNA follows: TGTGCCAGCAGTGAGCTGTATAGCACAGATACGCAGTATTTT.

This chain links TRBV5-1 with TRBJ1-5; D is perhaps TRBD1 (5 bases). Trimming took off 0 bases at V and 0 bases at J, with 10 bases between the two ends. Germline values: CDR1 SGHRS, CDR2 YFSETQ. CDR3 length equals 16 residues. The CDR3 bases are TGCGCCAGCAGCTTGGATCCAGGGTATAGCAATCAGCCCCAGCATTTT. It encodes CASSLDPGYSNQPQHF.

The CDR3 DNA reads as TGTGCCAGCAGTTCCCAGACTAGCGGGACAGATACGCAGTATTTT. Its protein is CASSSQTSGTDTQYF. The V and J genes are TRBV28 and TRBJ2-3, with 10 bases fitting TRBD2. The CDR3 spans 15 residues. The V gene end was trimmed by 4 bases and the J gene end by 3 bases; junction bases not matched to a gene: 4. Germline CDR1 MDHEN, CDR2 SYDVKM.

V and J are TRBV20-1 and TRBJ2-1; no firm D call. The V gene lost 4 bases and the J gene lost 8 bases, with 9 bases spanning the gap. CDR3 size: 11 residues. The V gene's germline CDR1 is DFQATT and CDR2 SNEGSKA (reference sequence). DNA for the CDR3: TGCAGTGCTAACCTACACTATGAGCAGTTCTTC. Its translation: CSANLHYEQFF.

There are a few counts of this clonotype. The gene calls are TRBV2 and TRBJ2-7; D perhaps matches TRBD2 (7 bases). The V and J ends lost 6 bases and 3 bases respectively, with 15 bases between them. Per germline, CDR1 SNHLY and CDR2 FYNNEI. This CDR3 spans 14 amino acids. The CDR3 spells CASSTLGGGYEQYF. The CDR3 bases are TGTGCCAGCAGCACTTTGGGAGGGGGCTACGAGCAGTACTTC.

This sequence joins TRBV25-1 and TRBJ2-3, with a tentative D call TRBD1 (6 bases). The CDR3 sequence is 14 residues long. Per germline, CDR1 MGHDK and CDR2 SYGVNS. Trimming left V 11 bases short and J 6 bases short, with 21 bases between. The CDR3 region has the DNA TGTGCCGGCAACCGCAGGGGATTCTCGGATACGCAGTATTTT. Protein product: CAGNRRGFSDTQYF. Variable domain in full (rest from reference TRBV25-1 and TRBJ2-3): EADIYQTPRYLVIGTGKKITLECSQTMGHDKMYWYQQDPGMELHLIHYSYGVNSTEKGDLSSESTVSRIRTEHFPLTLESARPSHTSQYLCAGNRRGFSDTQYFGPGTRLTVL.

V gene TRBV7-9 combines with J gene TRBJ2-1, with D possibly being TRBD1 or TRBD2 (5 bases each). Trimming shortened V by 6 bases and J by 2 bases, and 17 bases separated the two germline ends. Germline-derived CDR1 and CDR2 are SEHNR and FQNEAQ (reference sequence). The CDR3 has 16 residues. The CDR3 region is CASRDGTPGPYNEQFF. CDR3 coding DNA: TGTGCCAGCAGGGACGGGACCCCAGGGCCCTACAATGAGCAGTTCTTC.

This clonotype came up a few times. The rearrangement uses TRBV6-4 and TRBJ2-7; 11 nucleotides match TRBD2. Germline V CDR1 and CDR2: MRHNA, SNTAGT. The CDR3 covers 18 residues. The junction had 13 bases not matched to a gene; V was cut back by 6 bases and J by 0 bases. CDR3 loop: CASRLPGLAATSSYEQYF. The DNA of the CDR3 is TGTGCCAGCAGACTTCCGGGACTAGCGGCCACATCCTCCTACGAGCAGTACTTC.

V usage is TRBV2 and J usage is TRBJ2-2, with TRBD2 matching 10 bases. The CDR3 covers 16 residues. Germline assignment: CDR1 SNHLY and CDR2 FYNNEI. V lost 2 bases to trimming and J lost 6 bases; unmatched junction nucleotides: 6. DNA of the CDR3: TGTGCCAGCAGTGAAAGGCTAGCGGGAGTCGCCGGGGAGCTGTTTTTT. Translated: CASSERLAGVAGELFF. Together with reference TRBV2 and TRBJ2-2, the CDR3 gives the full variable domain: EPEVTQTPSHQVTQMGQEVILRCVPISNHLYFYWYRQILGQKVEFLVSFYNNEISEKSEIFDDQFSVERPDGSNFTLKIRSTKLEDSAMYFCASSERLAGVAGELFFGEGSRLTVL.

The chain joins TRBV15 to TRBJ2-7; no clear D. V was clipped by 0 bases and J by 1 base, with 7 bases between them. Germline V gene data show CDR1 as LNHNV and CDR2 as YYDKDF (reference sequence). The CDR3 has 14 amino acids. CDR3 DNA sequence: TGTGCCACCAGCAGAGATGGCAGGTCCTACGAGCAGTACTTC. It is translated as CATSRDGRSYEQYF.

On this clonotype itself: At one of its ends the junction is not consistent with the germline gene, which may arise from a read error. This chain links TRBV7-2 with TRBJ1-2, with 9 bases matching TRBD1. Germline V gives CDR1 SGHTA, CDR2 FQGNSA. CDR3 length: 17 amino acids. The CDR3 loop is CASSLSRRDRAGYGYIF. In DNA, the CDR3 is TGTGCCAGCAGCCTTAGTCGCCGGGACAGGGCTGGCTATGGCTACATCTTC.

The V and J genes are TRBV6-2 or TRBV6-3 and TRBJ2-6, with TRBD1 matching 7 bases. Germline-derived CDR1 and CDR2 are MNHEY and SVGEGT. Germline trimming cut 4 bases from V and 0 bases from J; bases unmatched to any gene: 12. This CDR3 has 19 amino acids. The CDR3 nucleotides are TGTGCCAGCAGTTCGATCCGGGACAGAAGATTCTCTGGGGCCAACGTCCTGACTTTC. Amino acid sequence: CASSSIRDRRFSGANVLTF.

At least ten counts were recorded for this clonotype. The chain couples TRBV12-3 or TRBV12-4 to TRBJ1-4; no clear D gene. There are 13 residues in the CDR3. Trimming pared 2 bases from V and 8 bases from J, leaving 9 bases between. The CDR3 reads CASSLSVWEKLFF. CDR3 DNA sequence: TGTGCCAGCAGTTTATCTGTGTGGGAAAAACTGTTTTTT.

This CDR3 is CASSLARLAVGPQNEQFF. The CDR3 bases are TGTGCCAGCAGCTTAGCCCGACTAGCGGTAGGACCTCAAAATGAGCAGTTCTTC. The rearrangement uses TRBV7-2 and TRBJ2-1; 9 nucleotides line up with TRBD2. The V and J ends lost 0 bases and 7 bases, in that order; junction bases with no gene match: 13. This CDR3 contains 18 residues. Germline CDR1 and CDR2: SGHTA and FQGNSA.

This chain connects TRBV30 to TRBJ2-3, with 12 bases that match TRBD2. Germline V gene lookup returns CDR1 GTSNPN and CDR2 SVGIG (reference sequence). The CDR3 is 14 amino acids. The V gene end was trimmed by 6 bases and the J gene end by 8 bases; junction bases not matched to a gene: 9. CDR3 protein: CACRTSGISGTQYF. CDR3 bases: TGTGCCTGCCGGACTAGCGGGATCAGTGGTACGCAGTATTTT.

The rearrangement uses TRBV5-6 and TRBJ2-7; tentative D call: TRBD1 (5 bases). Per germline, CDR1 SGHDT and CDR2 YYEEEE. The V end was cut by 4 bases, the J end by 7 bases, with 21 bases between. The CDR3 consists of 15 residues. CDR3 sequence (DNA): TGTGCCAGCAGCACCATTGACAGACCTTACAATGAGCAGTACTTC. Amino acid sequence: CASSTIDRPYNEQYF.